A selection of T cell receptor beta chains follows, all from one sample in a study of shared T cell receptors in the human thymus. TCRdb's table, derived via immunoSEQ multiplex PCR, lists solely in-frame clones and lacks some. The data show almost 550,000 clones, around three quarters seen once. The sample was also reused in another study, on human thymus T cells.

Sequencing was performed on thymocytes. These receptors were collected from a boy under two years old with a congenital heart defect. Both conserved end residues are part of each CDR3. The order of the fields is J gene, CDR3 length, V gene, clone size, D gene, CDR3 protein, CDR3 DNA. The D gene is left open where the match is weak. Clone size is not always given. Where it is, it says once, few, many or a class for expanded clones.

TRBJ2-2	14	TRBV27	.	.	CASSSTPNTGELFF	TGTGCCAGCAGTTCGACACCGAACACCGGGGAGCTGTTTTTT
TRBJ2-1	19	TRBV18	.	TRBD2	CASSPVGEREGPSYNEQFF	TGTGCCAGCTCACCCGTGGGGGAGCGGGAGGGCCCCTCCTACAATGAGCAGTTCTTC
TRBJ2-7	11	TRBV6-5	.	.	CASSKPGEQYF	TGTGCCAGCAGCAAGCCGGGGGAGCAGTACTTC
TRBJ1-1	13	TRBV25-1	.	.	CASSVSRVSEAFF	TGTGCCAGCAGTGTCTCCCGGGTTTCAGAAGCTTTCTTT
TRBJ2-7	18	TRBV27	.	TRBD1	CASSHSRDRGRNLYEQYF	TGTGCCAGCAGTCATTCCCGGGACAGGGGGCGGAATCTCTACGAGCAGTACTTC
TRBJ2-7	13	TRBV6-8	.	.	CASSPGTGYEQYF	TGTGCCAGCAGCCCCGGAACAGGCTACGAGCAGTATTTC
TRBJ1-1	14	TRBV29-1	.	.	CSVEDLAGHDEAFF	TGCAGCGTTGAAGATCTAGCGGGACACGATGAAGCTTTCTTT
TRBJ2-1	17	TRBV9	.	TRBD2	CASSPLRGTRPYNEQFF	TGTGCCAGCAGCCCCCTACGGGGGACTAGACCCTACAATGAGCAGTTCTTC
TRBJ2-1	15	TRBV5-1	.	.	CASSLVRDYNNEQFF	TGCGCCAGCAGCTTGGTCCGGGATTACAACAATGAGCAGTTCTTC
TRBJ2-7	18	TRBV4-1	.	TRBD2	CASSQAGGGRGQNYEQYF	TGCGCCAGCAGCCAAGCGGGGGGCGGGAGGGGACAGAACTACGAGCAGTACTTC
TRBJ2-4	13	TRBV29-1	.	TRBD1	CSVVGQGKNIQYF	TGCAGCGTTGTGGGACAGGGCAAAAACATTCAGTACTTC
TRBJ2-3	16	TRBV5-6	.	TRBD2	CASSCQREESTDTQYF	TGTGCCAGCAGCTGCCAGCGGGAGGAGAGCACAGATACGCAGTATTTT
TRBJ1-4	14	TRBV6-4	.	.	CASRPHLYAEKLFF	TGTGCCAGCAGACCTCACCTATATGCCGAAAAACTGTTTTTT
TRBJ1-2	13	TRBV2	.	TRBD1	CASRGQGYYGYTF	TGTGCCAGCAGGGGACAGGGTTACTATGGCTACACCTTC
TRBJ2-5	15	TRBV13	.	.	CASSPPLADQETQYF	TGTGCCAGCAGCCCCCCCCTGGCGGACCAAGAGACCCAGTACTTC
TRBJ2-1	16	TRBV12-5	once	.	CASGKETGRGYNEQFF	TGTGCTAGTGGTAAAGAGACTGGCCGGGGCTACAATGAGCAGTTCTTC